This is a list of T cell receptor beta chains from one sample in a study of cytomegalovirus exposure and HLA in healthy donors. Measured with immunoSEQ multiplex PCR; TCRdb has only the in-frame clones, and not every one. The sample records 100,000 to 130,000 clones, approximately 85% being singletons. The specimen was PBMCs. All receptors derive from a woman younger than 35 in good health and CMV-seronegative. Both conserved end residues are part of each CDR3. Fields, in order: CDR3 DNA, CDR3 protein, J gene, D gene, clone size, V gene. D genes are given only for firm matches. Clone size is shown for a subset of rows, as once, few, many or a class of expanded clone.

cdr3_nt: TGTGCCAGCAGTAGGGGAGCGGGGAATCAGCCCCAGCATTTT
cdr3_aa: CASSRGAGNQPQHF
j_call: TRBJ1-5
d_call: .
clone_size: .
v_call: TRBV28

cdr3_nt: TGTGCCTGGAGCCCTCCCCGAGGGTTCTACTACGAGCAGTACTTC
cdr3_aa: CAWSPPRGFYYEQYF
j_call: TRBJ2-7
d_call: .
clone_size: once
v_call: TRBV30

cdr3_nt: TGCGCCAGCAGCTCGACTGGAACTAGTCCAGATACGCAGTATTTT
cdr3_aa: CASSSTGTSPDTQYF
j_call: TRBJ2-3
d_call: .
clone_size: once
v_call: TRBV5-1

cdr3_nt: TGTGCCAGCAGGGAAGGCGACAATGATAATTCACCCCTCCACTTT
cdr3_aa: CASREGDNDNSPLHF
j_call: TRBJ1-6
d_call: .
clone_size: .
v_call: TRBV2

cdr3_nt: TGTGCCTGGAGTGTACTCACCGGGAGCAAAGGACAGCCCCAGCATTTT
cdr3_aa: CAWSVLTGSKGQPQHF
j_call: TRBJ1-5
d_call: .
clone_size: .
v_call: TRBV30

cdr3_nt: TGTGCCATCAGGACTAGCGGGGGGGACTACAATGAGCAGTTCTTC
cdr3_aa: CAIRTSGGDYNEQFF
j_call: TRBJ2-1
d_call: TRBD2
clone_size: .
v_call: TRBV10-3

cdr3_nt: TGTGCCAGCAGCGCCACGACAGGGTTAGGGGCCAACGTCCTGACTTTC
cdr3_aa: CASSATTGLGANVLTF
j_call: TRBJ2-6
d_call: TRBD1
clone_size: .
v_call: TRBV9

cdr3_nt: TGTGCCAGCAGCGTAGTGGAGGTAGATGGCTACACCTTC
cdr3_aa: CASSVVEVDGYTF
j_call: TRBJ1-2
d_call: .
clone_size: .
v_call: TRBV9

cdr3_nt: TGTGCCAGCAGCGCCTCGGGAGGGGCGCAAGAGACCCAGTACTTC
cdr3_aa: CASSASGGAQETQYF
j_call: TRBJ2-5
d_call: TRBD2
clone_size: .
v_call: TRBV7-7

cdr3_nt: TGTGCCAGGGCCTTGTGTCTGGAGGACGTCCTCTATGGCTACACCTTC
cdr3_aa: CARALCLEDVLYGYTF
j_call: TRBJ1-2
d_call: .
clone_size: .
v_call: TRBV14

cdr3_nt: TGTGCCAGCAGCACCCCTTCGTTCCAACTAGCGGGGAACTCCTACGAGCAGTACTTC
cdr3_aa: CASSTPSFQLAGNSYEQYF
j_call: TRBJ2-7
d_call: TRBD2
clone_size: once
v_call: TRBV9

cdr3_nt: TGTGCCAGCAGCTTATCAGGGAACACCGGGGAGCTGTTTTTT
cdr3_aa: CASSLSGNTGELFF
j_call: TRBJ2-2
d_call: .
clone_size: .
v_call: TRBV11-2

cdr3_nt: TGCGCCAGCATCGACACGGGCAGGGGGCGTGCCGGGGAGCTGTTTTTT
cdr3_aa: CASIDTGRGRAGELFF
j_call: TRBJ2-2
d_call: TRBD1
clone_size: .
v_call: TRBV5-1

cdr3_nt: TGTGCCAGCAGTCCCACGGCAGGGAACTCCTATGGCTACACCTTC
cdr3_aa: CASSPTAGNSYGYTF
j_call: TRBJ1-2
d_call: .
clone_size: once
v_call: TRBV6-5

cdr3_nt: TGTGCCAGCAGTGAAGCGCTTAATGGCTTCTCTGGAAACACCATATATTTT
cdr3_aa: CASSEALNGFSGNTIYF
j_call: TRBJ1-3
d_call: .
clone_size: .
v_call: TRBV6-1

cdr3_nt: TGTGCCAGCTCACCTAACTGGAGCTCCTATAATTCACCCCTCCACTTT
cdr3_aa: CASSPNWSSYNSPLHF
j_call: TRBJ1-6
d_call: .
clone_size: .
v_call: TRBV18

cdr3_nt: TGTGCCAGCAGCTACCGGGACAGCTTCGGAGAGCAGTACTTC
cdr3_aa: CASSYRDSFGEQYF
j_call: TRBJ2-7
d_call: TRBD1
clone_size: .
v_call: TRBV7-9

cdr3_nt: TGTGCCAGCAGCCAAGCGGTGGGGGGTTCACCCCTCCACTTT
cdr3_aa: CASSQAVGGSPLHF
j_call: TRBJ1-6
d_call: .
clone_size: .
v_call: TRBV14

cdr3_nt: TGTGCCAGCAGTTACTCGTCAGGAGGGACTGAAGCTTTCTTT
cdr3_aa: CASSYSSGGTEAFF
j_call: TRBJ1-1
d_call: .
clone_size: few
v_call: TRBV6-5

cdr3_nt: TGTGCCAGCAGTTTCTCACTATATAGCACAGATACGCAGTATTTT
cdr3_aa: CASSFSLYSTDTQYF
j_call: TRBJ2-3
d_call: .
clone_size: .
v_call: TRBV27

cdr3_nt: TGCAGCGTTGATCTGGCGGGGGGAATCAGCACAGATACGCAGTATTTT
cdr3_aa: CSVDLAGGISTDTQYF
j_call: TRBJ2-3
d_call: TRBD2
clone_size: .
v_call: TRBV29-1

cdr3_nt: TGTGCCACCAGCAGAGCATCGGACAGGCCTAATCAGCCCCAGCATTTT
cdr3_aa: CATSRASDRPNQPQHF
j_call: TRBJ1-5
d_call: TRBD1
clone_size: .
v_call: TRBV15

cdr3_nt: TGTGCCTGGAGCCTCGGACTGAAGTCCTACGAGCAGTACTTC
cdr3_aa: CAWSLGLKSYEQYF
j_call: TRBJ2-7
d_call: .
clone_size: .
v_call: TRBV30

cdr3_nt: TGTGCCAGCAGCTCCTCAGGGTTCACTGAAGCTTTCTTT
cdr3_aa: CASSSSGFTEAFF
j_call: TRBJ1-1
d_call: .
clone_size: .
v_call: TRBV7-3

cdr3_nt: TGTGCCAGCAGCTGGTTACTAGAGACCCAGTACTTC
cdr3_aa: CASSWLLETQYF
j_call: TRBJ2-5
d_call: .
clone_size: .
v_call: TRBV5-6

cdr3_nt: TGTGCCAGCAGCCCCGGGGGGGCCCATTCACCCCTCCACTTT
cdr3_aa: CASSPGGAHSPLHF
j_call: TRBJ1-6
d_call: .
clone_size: .
v_call: TRBV7-9

cdr3_nt: TGTGCCAGCAGCTTAGGCCCAGGGGATGGAAACACCATATATTTT
cdr3_aa: CASSLGPGDGNTIYF
j_call: TRBJ1-3
d_call: .
clone_size: .
v_call: TRBV7-6

cdr3_nt: TGCAGCGTTGAAGACTTTAGCGGGGGGCTTGAGAACACCGGGGAGCTGTTTTTT
cdr3_aa: CSVEDFSGGLENTGELFF
j_call: TRBJ2-2
d_call: TRBD2
clone_size: .
v_call: TRBV29-1

cdr3_nt: TGTGCCAGCAGCCAAGAACAGGGGGATTCCTACGAGCAGTACTTC
cdr3_aa: CASSQEQGDSYEQYF
j_call: TRBJ2-7
d_call: TRBD1
clone_size: .
v_call: TRBV4-2

cdr3_nt: TGTGCCAGCAGCTTACTTCCGGGGACCTACGAGCAGTACTTC
cdr3_aa: CASSLLPGTYEQYF
j_call: TRBJ2-7
d_call: .
clone_size: .
v_call: TRBV7-9

cdr3_nt: TGTGCCAGTAGTATAGATGGGACACTAAGCAATCAGCCCCAGCATTTT
cdr3_aa: CASSIDGTLSNQPQHF
j_call: TRBJ1-5
d_call: .
clone_size: .
v_call: TRBV19

cdr3_nt: TGTGCCAGCAGTTACATCGGGACAGATACGCAGTATTTT
cdr3_aa: CASSYIGTDTQYF
j_call: TRBJ2-3
d_call: .
clone_size: .
v_call: TRBV6-5

cdr3_nt: TGTGCCAGCAGCGGGCGGACAGAGTTGAACACTGAAGCTTTCTTT
cdr3_aa: CASSGRTELNTEAFF
j_call: TRBJ1-1
d_call: .
clone_size: .
v_call: TRBV9

cdr3_nt: TGTGCCAGCAGTGAATTTCTTCAGGGGTCGGACGAGCAGTACTTC
cdr3_aa: CASSEFLQGSDEQYF
j_call: TRBJ2-7
d_call: .
clone_size: .
v_call: TRBV25-1